The table lists the clone carrying this TCR beta chain with a count of one. Clones were sequenced by immunoSEQ multiplex PCR, and TCRdb holds only the in-frame ones, with some missing. The profile shows 50,000 or so clones, roughly 92% of them singletons. The sample comes from a study of T cell changes during pregnancy in multiple sclerosis. Germline trimming cut 5 bases from V and 6 bases from J; bases unmatched to any gene: 13. The CDR3 length is 18 residues. Germline V lookup: CDR1 SGHDT, CDR2 YYEEEE. V gene TRBV5-6 combines with J gene TRBJ2-3; 15 bases map to TRBD2. Sequenced here: CD4+ T cells from peripheral blood mononuclear cells, sampled in the third trimester of pregnancy. The sequence came from a female donor with multiple sclerosis, enrolled in a pregnancy study. In DNA form, the CDR3 reads TGTGCCAGCAGTTCCGGGACTAGCGGGGGGTTTTTTCCGGATACGCAGTATTTT. Its translation: CASSSGTSGGFFPDTQYF.